Below, 14 T cell receptor beta chains from the same sample are listed, as sequenced in a study of T cells in narcolepsy. The data were produced by immunoSEQ multiplex PCR, yet TCRdb's version contains in-frame clones alone and is incomplete. The sample lists fewer than 35,000 clones, around 80% occurring once. What was sequenced was CD45RA- memory CD4+ T cells from PBMCs. These receptors originate from a human donor with narcolepsy.

The V gene is TRBV7-2, the J gene TRBJ1-2; D is undetermined. Trimming pared 5 bases from V and 1 base from J, leaving 8 bases between. The CDR3 has 13 amino acids. Germline V gene sequence: CDR1 SGHTA, CDR2 FQGNSA. The CDR3 loop is CASSDYINYGYTF. As DNA, the CDR3 is TGTGCCAGCAGCGATTATATTAACTATGGCTACACCTTC.

The V gene is TRBV9, the J gene TRBJ2-3; D gene uncertain. V lost 3 bases and J 1 base, leaving 9 bases between the germline ends. The CDR3 sequence is 14 residues long. CDR1 is SGDLS and CDR2 is YYNGEE in the germline V gene. For the CDR3, the DNA is TGTGCCAGCAGCGGTACTACGCGCACAGATACGCAGTATTTT. Protein sequence: CASSGTTRTDTQYF.

The chain uses TRBV15 and TRBJ2-5, with D unclear. The CDR3 has 14 residues. Between the trimmed V and J ends, which lost 0 bases and 5 bases, there was a span of 10 bases. The germline CDR1 and CDR2 sequences are LNHNV and YYDKDF (reference sequence). CDR3 region: CATSRDLSSETQYF. CDR3 nucleotides: TGTGCCACCAGCAGAGATTTATCGTCGGAGACCCAGTACTTC.

This rearrangement joins TRBV7-2 to TRBJ1-1; D is ambiguous. Germline loops: CDR1 SGHTA, CDR2 FQGNSA. Trimming shortened V by 0 bases and J by 5 bases, and 7 bases separated the two germline ends. This CDR3 is built from 13 residues. CDR3 nucleotide sequence: TGTGCCAGCAGCTTAGCCGCTCGGACTGAAGCTTTCTTT. It yields the protein CASSLAARTEAFF. The full variable domain, with the rest looked up from reference TRBV7-2 and TRBJ1-1, is GAGVSQSPSNKVTEKGKDVELRCDPISGHTALYWYRQSLGQGLEFLIYFQGNSAPDKSGLPSDRFSAERTGGSVSTLTIQRTQQEDSAVYLCASSLAARTEAFFGQGTRLTVV.

This clone was counted a few times. V usage is TRBV6-4 and J usage is TRBJ2-3, with no clear D. The germline V gene has CDR1 MRHNA and CDR2 SNTAGT. Deletions cut 0 bases from V and 3 bases from J, with 13 bases between. CDR3 size: 16 residues. The CDR3 spells CASSDSNNRLTDTQYF. The CDR3 nucleotides are TGTGCCAGCAGTGACTCGAATAACAGATTAACAGATACGCAGTATTTT.

The chain links TRBV7-8 to TRBJ2-1; 7 bases are a match to TRBD2. The germline V gene has CDR1 SGHVS and CDR2 FQNEAQ. The CDR3 loop spans 16 amino acids. V trimming: 4 bases; J trimming: 0 bases; junction bases outside the gene matches: 6. The CDR3 loop is CASSSRGSSSYNEQFF. CDR3 nucleotides: TGTGCCAGCAGCTCGCGGGGGTCATCCTCCTACAATGAGCAGTTCTTC.

V and J are TRBV10-2 and TRBJ1-5, with a tentative D call TRBD1 (6 bases). Germline loops: CDR1 WSHSY, CDR2 SAAADI. CDR3 length equals 14 residues. V was pared by 6 bases and J by 4 bases, with 13 bases between. For the CDR3, the DNA is TGCGCCAGCAGGGCCGGGACAATGAATCAGCCCCAGCATTTT. Protein product: CASRAGTMNQPQHF.

The chain has TRBV4-3 and TRBJ2-3, with D possibly TRBD2 on 7 matching bases. The CDR3 runs 16 residues. Germline lookup yields CDR1 LGHNA and CDR2 YSLEER. Trimming took 1 base from V and 2 from J, leaving 13 bases between them. CDR3 DNA: TGCGCCAGCAGCCAAGCGGGGGGCCCCCTCACAGATACGCAGTATTTT. It codes for CASSQAGGPLTDTQYF.

The genes are TRBV21-1 and TRBJ2-3; the tabulated D call, TRBD2, remains unverified against the DNA. TRBV21-1 is a pseudogene segment. The CDR3 totals 22 residues. For the CDR3, the DNA is TGTGCCAGCAGCAAAGAAACGTTTTCCGTACTAGCGGGGGGGCCCACGGGAGATACGCAGTATTTT. The encoded protein is CASSKETFSVLAGGPTGDTQYF.

This sequence joins TRBV29-1 and TRBJ2-1; no definite D call. This CDR3 contains 12 residues. The V gene lost 7 bases and the J gene lost 4 bases, with 11 bases spanning the gap. Germline V CDR1 and CDR2: SQVTM, ANQGSEA. Here the CDR3 reads CSASDAYNEQFF. The DNA of the CDR3 is TGCAGCGCTAGTGACGCTTACAATGAGCAGTTCTTC.

This clone was observed once. This chain uses TRBV7-8 with TRBJ2-3; the D gene is possibly TRBD1 (5 bases). CDR1 is SGHVS, CDR2 FQNEAQ, per germline. With 3 bases removed from V and 9 bases from J, the gap between germline ends came to 16 bases. There are 14 residues in the CDR3. CDR3 DNA sequence: TGTGCCAGCAGCTTCGCCGCCCAGGGTAGCACGCAGTATTTT. Encoded protein: CASSFAAQGSTQYF.

The chain has TRBV7-2 and TRBJ2-5; TRBD1 agrees at 8 bases. Germline V gives CDR1 SGHTA, CDR2 FQGNSA. This CDR3 has 14 residues. Germline trimming cut 5 bases from V and 4 bases from J; bases unmatched to any gene: 6. The CDR3 nucleotides read TGTGCCAGCAGCCCCCGGACAGGGCCAGAGACCCAGTACTTC. Amino acid sequence: CASSPRTGPETQYF.

Here the CDR3 DNA reads TGTGCCAGCAGCTTAGCGTGGGGGGGCGCTCAGCCCCAGCATTTT. This translates into CASSLAWGGAQPQHF. The J gene is TRBJ1-5, the V gene TRBV7-2, with a possible D match to TRBD1 (6 bases). There are 15 residues in the CDR3. The germline V and J ends were trimmed by 0 bases and 6 bases, with 12 bases remaining between them. Looked up from germline, CDR1 is SGHTA and CDR2 is FQGNSA.

This chain connects TRBV27 to TRBJ2-2; TRBD1 matches 7 bases. The CDR3 is 13 residues long. Germline-derived CDR1 and CDR2 are MNHEY and SMNVEV (reference sequence). V shed 6 bases, J shed 6 bases, and the junction held 4 bases outside the gene matches. CDR3 region: CASRNQGAGELFF. The CDR3 DNA reads TGTGCCAGCAGGAACCAGGGGGCCGGGGAGCTGTTTTTT.